This T cell receptor (beta chain) was sequenced in a study of human T cells and chemical hapten exposure. Study background: Affected patients, primarily female, had alopecia areata, totalis or universalis.

Losses at the gene ends were 2 bases for V and 0 bases for J; bases not matched to a gene: 9. The CDR3 has 17 residues. Germline CDR1 reads MNHEY; CDR2 reads SMNVEV (reference sequence). Time point defined: patch test 3, about 24 weeks after DPC sensitization. Treatment given: therapeutic diphenylcyclopropenone sensitization with weekly scalp DPC. TCRdb fed the RACE reads into MiXCR, producing one record per CDR3 protein. The sample holds just over 70,000 distinct CDR3 sequences, approximately 10% seen once. In this sample, this clonotype turned up many times. This TCR came from a woman between 50 and 59 years old with alopecia areata. Some clones in this sample may be carry-over from other donors' samples. The source material was whole blood, sampled in connection with sensitization to the hapten diphenylcyclopropenone (DPC). The chain is built from TRBV27 and TRBJ1-2; 7 nucleotides match TRBD1. DNA for the CDR3: TGTGCCAGCAGTTTAGGGCCAGGGGGGAAAACTAACTATGGCTACACCTTC. The encoded protein is CASSLGPGGKTNYGYTF.